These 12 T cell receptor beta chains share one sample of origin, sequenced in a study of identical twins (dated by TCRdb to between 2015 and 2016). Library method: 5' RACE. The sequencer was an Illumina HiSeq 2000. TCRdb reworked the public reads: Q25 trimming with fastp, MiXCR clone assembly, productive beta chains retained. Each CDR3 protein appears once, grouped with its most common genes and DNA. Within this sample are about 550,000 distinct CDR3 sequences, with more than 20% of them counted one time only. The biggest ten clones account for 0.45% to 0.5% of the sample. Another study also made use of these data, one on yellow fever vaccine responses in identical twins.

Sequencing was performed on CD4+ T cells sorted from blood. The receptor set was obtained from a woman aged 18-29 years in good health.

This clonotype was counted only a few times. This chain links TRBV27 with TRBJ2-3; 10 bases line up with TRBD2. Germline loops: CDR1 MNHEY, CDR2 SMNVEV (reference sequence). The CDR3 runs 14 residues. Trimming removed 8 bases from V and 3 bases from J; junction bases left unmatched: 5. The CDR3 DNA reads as TGTGCCAGCGCCTTAGCGGGAGGTACAGATACGCAGTATTTT. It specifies CASALAGGTDTQYF.

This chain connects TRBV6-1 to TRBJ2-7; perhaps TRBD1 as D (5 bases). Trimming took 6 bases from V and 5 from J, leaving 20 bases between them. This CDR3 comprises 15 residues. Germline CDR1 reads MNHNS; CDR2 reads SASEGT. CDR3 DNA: TGTGCCAGCAGCCTGACAGCCTTTGGGCCCCACGAGCAGTACGTC. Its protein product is CASSLTAFGPHEQYV.

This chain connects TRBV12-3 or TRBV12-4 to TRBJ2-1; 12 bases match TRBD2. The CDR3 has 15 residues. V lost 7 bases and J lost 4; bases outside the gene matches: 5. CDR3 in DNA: TGTGCCAGCATCCTAGCGGGAGGGGGGTACAATGAGCAGTTCTTC. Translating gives CASILAGGGYNEQFF.

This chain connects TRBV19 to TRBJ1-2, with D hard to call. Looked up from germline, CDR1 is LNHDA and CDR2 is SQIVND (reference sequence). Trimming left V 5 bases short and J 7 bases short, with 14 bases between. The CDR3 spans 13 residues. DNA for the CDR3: TGTGCCAGTAGTCCTACCACGGGATTTGGCTACACCTTC. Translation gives CASSPTTGFGYTF. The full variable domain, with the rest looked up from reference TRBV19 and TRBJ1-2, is DGGITQSPKYLFRKEGQNVTLSCEQNLNHDAMYWYRQDPGQGLRLIYYSQIVNDFQKGDIAEGYSVSREKKESFPLTVTSAQKNPTAFYLCASSPTTGFGYTFGSGTRLTVV.

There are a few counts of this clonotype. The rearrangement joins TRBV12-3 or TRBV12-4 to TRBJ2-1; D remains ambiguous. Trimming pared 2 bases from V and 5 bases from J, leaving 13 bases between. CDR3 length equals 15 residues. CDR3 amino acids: CASSLTQTTHNEQFF. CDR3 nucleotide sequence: TGTGCCAGCAGTTTAACTCAAACAACCCACAATGAGCAGTTCTTC.

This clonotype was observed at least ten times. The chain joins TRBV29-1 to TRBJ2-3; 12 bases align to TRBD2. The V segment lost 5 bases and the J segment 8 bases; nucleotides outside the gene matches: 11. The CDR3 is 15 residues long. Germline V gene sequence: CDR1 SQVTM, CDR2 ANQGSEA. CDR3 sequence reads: CSVNDGLAGRGTQYF. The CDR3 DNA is TGCAGCGTTAACGACGGACTAGCGGGGAGGGGTACGCAGTATTTT.

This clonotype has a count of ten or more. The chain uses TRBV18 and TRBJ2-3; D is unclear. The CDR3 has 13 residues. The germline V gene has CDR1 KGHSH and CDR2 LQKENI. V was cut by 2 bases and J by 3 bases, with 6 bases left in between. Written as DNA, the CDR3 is TGTGCCAGCTCACCAACCTCAACAGATACGCAGTATTTT. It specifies CASSPTSTDTQYF.

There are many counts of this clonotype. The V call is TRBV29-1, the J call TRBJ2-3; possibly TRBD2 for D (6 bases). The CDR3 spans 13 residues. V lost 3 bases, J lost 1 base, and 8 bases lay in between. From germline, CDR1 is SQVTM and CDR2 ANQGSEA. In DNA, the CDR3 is TGCAGCGTTGAGGACTACCGCACAGATACGCAGTATTTT. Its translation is CSVEDYRTDTQYF.

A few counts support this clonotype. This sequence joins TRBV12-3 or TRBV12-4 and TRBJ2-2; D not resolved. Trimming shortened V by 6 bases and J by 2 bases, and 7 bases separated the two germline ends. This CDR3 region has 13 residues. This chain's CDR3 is CASRPQNTGELFF. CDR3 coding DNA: TGTGCCAGCAGACCACAAAACACCGGGGAGCTGTTTTTT.

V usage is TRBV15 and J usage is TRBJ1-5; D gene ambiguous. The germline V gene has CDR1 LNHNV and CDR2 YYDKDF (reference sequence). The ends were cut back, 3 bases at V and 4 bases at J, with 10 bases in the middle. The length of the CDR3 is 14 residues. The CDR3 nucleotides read TGTGCCACCAGCAGTGAGCCCCGAAATCAGCCCCAGCATTTT. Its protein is CATSSEPRNQPQHF.

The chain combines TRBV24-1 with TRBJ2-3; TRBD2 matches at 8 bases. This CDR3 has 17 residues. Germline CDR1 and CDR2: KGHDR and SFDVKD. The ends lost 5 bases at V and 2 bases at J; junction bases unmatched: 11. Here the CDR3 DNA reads TGTGCCACCAGTGGCCGACCTAGCGGGTTCCTCACAGATACGCAGTATTTT. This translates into CATSGRPSGFLTDTQYF.

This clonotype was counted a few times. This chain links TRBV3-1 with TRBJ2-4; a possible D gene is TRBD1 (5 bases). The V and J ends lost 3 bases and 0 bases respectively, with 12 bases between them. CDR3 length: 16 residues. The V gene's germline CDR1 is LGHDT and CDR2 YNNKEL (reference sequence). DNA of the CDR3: TGTGCCAGCAGCCAGTTGGGGCCACTAGCCAAAAACATTCAGTACTTC. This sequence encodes CASSQLGPLAKNIQYF.